Listed below are T cell receptor beta chains from one sample, sequenced in a study of control samples from healthy donors and cancer patients. Libraries were prepared by immunoSEQ multiplex PCR; TCRdb keeps only in-frame clonotypes and omits some of them. The data show some 79,000 clones, 93% seen once. Sample: PBMCs. All receptors come from a woman between 40 and 50 years old with lung cancer. Each CDR3 is given with its conserved first and last residue. The D gene is left open where the match is weak. Not all rows give a size; the values are once, few, many and, for expanded clones, a class.

V,length,J,D,size,CDR3,DNA
TRBV5-4,14,TRBJ2-7,TRBD1,NA,CASRNPGQGYEQYF,TGTGCCAGCAGAAATCCGGGACAGGGGTACGAGCAGTACTTC
TRBV10-2,15,TRBJ1-1,TRBD1,NA,CASSAGGGDNTEAFF,TGCGCCAGCAGTGCAGGGGGAGGGGATAACACTGAAGCTTTCTTT
TRBV5-4,16,TRBJ2-1,TRBD2,NA,CASSLVAGGPYNEQFF,TGTGCCAGCAGTCTTGTAGCGGGGGGGCCCTACAATGAGCAGTTCTTC
TRBV27,12,TRBJ1-4,NA,NA,CASSTGREKLFF,TGTGCCAGCTCGACGGGCCGCGAAAAACTGTTTTTT
TRBV18,16,TRBJ2-2,NA,once,CASSPRRQANTGELFF,TGTGCCAGCTCACCTAGAAGGCAGGCGAACACCGGGGAGCTGTTTTTT
TRBV2,13,TRBJ2-3,TRBD1,NA,CARAGGPTDTQYF,TGTGCCCGGGCAGGGGGACCCACAGATACGCAGTATTTT
TRBV29-1,13,TRBJ2-7,TRBD1,NA,CSVARDRPYEQYF,TGCAGCGTTGCTCGGGACAGACCCTACGAGCAGTACTTC
TRBV19,17,TRBJ1-3,NA,NA,CASSSPRIRVSGNTIYF,TGTGCCAGTAGTTCCCCCAGGATTCGGGTATCTGGAAACACCATATATTTT
TRBV19,14,TRBJ1-2,TRBD1,NA,CASRPTGAGYGYTF,TGTGCCAGTAGGCCGACAGGGGCAGGCTATGGCTACACCTTC
TRBV6-6,12,TRBJ2-7,NA,few,CASTRTVYEQYF,TGTGCCAGCACCCGGACAGTTTACGAGCAGTACTTC
TRBV11-3,19,TRBJ1-4,TRBD1,NA,CASSLASGQGGPFEEKLFF,TGTGCCAGCAGCTTAGCGTCCGGACAGGGAGGCCCTTTTGAAGAAAAACTGTTTTTT
TRBV5-4,16,TRBJ1-2,NA,NA,CAHTTVTQTTNYGYTF,TGTGCCCATACGACAGTTACGCAAACCACTAACTATGGCTACACCTTC
TRBV11-3,14,TRBJ1-6,NA,NA,CASSFSLGGSPLHF,TGTGCCAGCAGCTTTTCTTTAGGGGGGTCACCCCTCCACTTT
TRBV28,14,TRBJ2-7,NA,NA,CASSFSTEEYEQYF,TGTGCCAGCAGTTTCTCGACAGAAGAGTACGAGCAGTACTTC
TRBV5-6,13,TRBJ2-7,TRBD1,few,CASSSGQVREQYF,TGTGCCAGCAGCTCGGGACAGGTCCGTGAGCAGTACTTC
TRBV6-5,12,TRBJ1-2,NA,NA,CAIAFSPKGYTF,TGTGCCATCGCGTTCAGCCCAAAGGGCTACACCTTC
TRBV3-1/TRBV3-2,17,TRBJ1-5,NA,NA,CASSQAPGDNSNQPQHF,TGTGCCAGCAGCCAAGCTCCCGGTGACAATAGCAATCAGCCCCAGCATTTT
TRBV4-1,14,TRBJ1-1,NA,NA,CASSQDWSNTEAFF,TGCGCCAGCAGCCAAGATTGGTCGAACACTGAAGCTTTCTTT
TRBV2,15,TRBJ2-5,NA,NA,CASSVGGGGQETQYF,TGTGCCAGCAGCGTTGGGGGAGGCGGACAAGAGACCCAGTACTTC
TRBV11-3,16,TRBJ2-1,NA,NA,CASRPTRDTYYNEQFF,TGTGCCAGCAGACCCACTCGGGACACCTACTACAATGAGCAGTTCTTC
TRBV20-1,15,TRBJ1-4,NA,NA,CSASSSVATNEKLFF,TGCAGTGCTAGTTCGAGCGTTGCAACTAATGAAAAACTGTTTTTT
TRBV5-1,14,TRBJ1-4,NA,NA,CASSLGQGEEKLFF,TGCGCCAGCAGCTTGGGGCAGGGCGAGGAAAAACTGTTTTTT
TRBV7-8,14,TRBJ2-7,NA,NA,CASSQNVGTYEQYF,TGTGCCAGCAGCCAAAACGTAGGGACCTACGAGCAGTACTTC
TRBV5-1,17,TRBJ2-7,TRBD2,NA,CASSLNLGGTSSYEQYF,TGCGCCAGCAGCTTGAATTTGGGCGGGACTAGCTCCTACGAGCAGTACTTC